Below are 23 T cell receptor beta chains sequenced from a single sample in a study of blood T cell repertoires in COVID-19. Clones were read by immunoSEQ multiplex PCR, and TCRdb kept only the in-frame ones, dropping some. The sample has about 170,000 clones, 70% to 90% seen once; the top ten hold 7.5% to 8%. The sample comprised peripheral blood. These receptors were collected from a man aged 35-49 years who had recovered from COVID-19.

This chain joins TRBV29-1 and TRBJ1-1; 8 bases fit TRBD1. The CDR3 covers 13 residues. Losses at the gene ends were 5 bases for V and 6 bases for J; bases not matched to a gene: 8. Per the germline V gene, CDR1 is SQVTM and CDR2 is ANQGSEA. In DNA, the CDR3 is TGCAGCGTTCGGGGACAGGAAAGGCCTGAAGCTTTCTTT. It is translated as CSVRGQERPEAFF.

The CDR3: CASSLRQGRSGANVLTF. In DNA form, the CDR3 reads TGTGCCAGCAGCTTAAGACAGGGTCGCTCTGGGGCCAACGTCCTGACTTTC. The J gene is TRBJ2-6, the V gene TRBV11-2; 7 bases are shared with TRBD1. The CDR3 length is 17 residues. The V and J ends lost 2 bases and 0 bases, in that order; junction bases with no gene match: 4. Germline CDR1 is SGHAT and CDR2 is FQNNGV.

To note about this clone: Additional DNA sequences in this sample encode the identical CDR3. This chain connects TRBV12-3 or TRBV12-4 to TRBJ2-7; D is unclear. CDR3 size: 12 residues. The ends were cut back, 1 base at V and 3 bases at J, with 4 bases in the middle. CDR3 region: CASSLVSYEQYF. DNA of the CDR3: TGTGCCAGCAGTTTAGTCAGCTACGAGCAGTACTTC.

This rearrangement joins TRBV5-1 to TRBJ1-3; D is ambiguous. Trimming stripped 0 bases from V and 2 bases from J, with 6 bases between. CDR1 and CDR2 from the germline V gene are SGHRS and YFSETQ. The CDR3 is made up of 14 amino acids. Here the CDR3 DNA reads TGCGCCAGCAGCTTGGCAGGAACTGGAAACACCATATATTTT. Translating it yields CASSLAGTGNTIYF.

V is TRBV5-6 and J is TRBJ2-2; a weak D match, TRBD2 (5 bases). CDR3 length: 14 amino acids. Per the germline V gene, CDR1 is SGHDT and CDR2 is YYEEEE. V lost 4 bases, J lost 6 bases, and 13 bases lay in between. CDR3 amino acids: CASSLGLPAGELFF. The CDR3 nucleotides read TGTGCCAGCAGCCTCGGACTTCCTGCCGGGGAGCTGTTTTTT.

The V call is TRBV2, the J call TRBJ2-2; tentatively, D is TRBD2 (6 bases). The CDR3 is made up of 14 amino acids. The V end lost 7 bases, the J end lost 4 bases, and 13 bases lay between the germline ends. Germline CDR1 reads SNHLY; CDR2 reads FYNNEI. The CDR3 DNA is TGTGCCAGCATGTTGGGACTGATCACCGGGGAGCTGTTTTTT. Translating gives CASMLGLITGELFF.

The V gene is TRBV6-6, the J gene TRBJ2-5; 10 bases are shared with TRBD1. CDR3 size: 16 residues. V lost 5 bases, J lost 5 bases, and 11 bases stayed unmatched. Germline lookup yields CDR1 MNHNY and CDR2 SVGAGI (reference sequence). CDR3 coding DNA: TGTGCCAGCAGTCGACAAGAGACAGGGGGCTGGGAGACCCAGTACTTC. It translates to CASSRQETGGWETQYF.

The chain has TRBV7-6 and TRBJ2-2; 10 bases are a match to TRBD2. The CDR3 sequence is 15 residues long. V lost 5 bases and J lost 4; bases outside the gene matches: 4. The germline gives CDR1 SGHVS, CDR2 FNYEAQ. The CDR3 DNA reads TGTGCCAGCAGCCCACCTAGCGGGGGCACCGGGGAGCTGTTTTTT. Residues: CASSPPSGGTGELFF.

The rearrangement joins TRBV6-5 to TRBJ1-4; 9 bases fit TRBD1. V was clipped by 5 bases and J by 8 bases; unmatched bases: 3. The CDR3 runs 13 residues. Germline V gene sequence: CDR1 MNHEY, CDR2 SVGAGI. This CDR3 is CASSLQGAEKLFF. DNA for the CDR3: TGTGCCAGCAGTCTACAGGGGGCAGAAAAACTGTTTTTT.

The chain is built from TRBV6-1 and TRBJ2-5, with TRBD1 matching over 7 bases. Germline CDR1 MNHNS, CDR2 SASEGT. The CDR3 sequence is 16 residues long. With 1 base clipped from V and 1 base from J, the junction kept 6 bases outside the gene matches. The CDR3 DNA follows: TGTGCCAGCAGTGAAGGGGACAGATTTTCCCAAGAGACCCAGTACTTC. Its translation: CASSEGDRFSQETQYF.

The chain uses TRBV3-1 (or the pseudogene TRBV3-2) and TRBJ2-1; D is possibly TRBD2 (6 bases). V was pared by 4 bases and J by 7 bases, with 23 bases between. This CDR3 is built from 17 residues. CDR1 is LGHDT, CDR2 YNNKEL, per germline (reference sequence). The CDR3 region has the DNA TGTGCCAGCAGCCGGAGCCTCTATGAAGCGGGTGGTAATGAGCAGTTCTTC. The encoded protein is CASSRSLYEAGGNEQFF.

The rearrangement links TRBV5-1 to TRBJ2-7; 14 bases align to TRBD2. This CDR3 region has 16 residues. The V segment lost 2 bases and the J segment 4 bases; nucleotides outside the gene matches: 5. CDR1 and CDR2 (germline): SGHRS, YFSETQ. Here the CDR3 DNA reads TGCGCCAGCAGCTTAGGGACTAGCGGGAGTTGGTACGAGCAGTACTTC. It is translated as CASSLGTSGSWYEQYF.

In its sample, this clone was seen a few times. Written as DNA, the CDR3 is TGCAGCGTTGGGACAGATGTCAATCAGCCCCAGCATTTT. The encoded protein is CSVGTDVNQPQHF. The genes are TRBV29-1 and TRBJ1-5, with D possibly matching TRBD1 (6 bases). Germline-derived CDR1 and CDR2 are SQVTM and ANQGSEA. Trimming removed 4 bases at V and 3 bases at J, with 10 bases between. The CDR3 has 13 residues.

This chain joins TRBV11-1 and TRBJ2-1, with 10 positions matching TRBD2. Germline CDR1 and CDR2: SGHAT and FQDESV (reference sequence). V was clipped by 3 bases and J by 10 bases; unmatched bases: 9. CDR3 length: 15 residues. The chain's CDR3 is CASSFPAGGPGEQFF. In nucleotides, the CDR3 is TGTGCCAGCAGCTTCCCAGCGGGAGGGCCAGGGGAGCAGTTCTTC.

The V gene is TRBV27, the J gene TRBJ2-7, with D perhaps matching TRBD2 (5 bases). V was trimmed by 5 bases and J by 3 bases, leaving 23 bases between them. This CDR3 spans 17 amino acids. Germline CDR1 is MNHEY and CDR2 is SMNVEV (reference sequence). The CDR3 region has the DNA TGTGCCAGCAGTAATGGACTCTTCCCGAATATGAACTACGAGCAGTACTTC. Translated: CASSNGLFPNMNYEQYF.

V gene TRBV18 combines with J gene TRBJ1-4; D is unresolved. V lost 3 bases and J 8 bases, leaving 10 bases between the germline ends. The CDR3 length is 13 residues. Germline CDR1 reads KGHSH; CDR2 reads LQKENI. The CDR3 DNA sequence: TGTGCCAGCTCACCGGCGCGGGTCGAAAAACTGTTTTTT. Its protein product is CASSPARVEKLFF.

The chain joins TRBV3-1 (or the pseudogene TRBV3-2) to TRBJ1-1; D might be TRBD1 (5 bases). CDR1 is LGHDT and CDR2 is YNNKEL in the germline V gene (reference sequence). Trimming cost V 6 bases and J 5 bases, with 19 bases left between them. The CDR3 extends over 15 amino acids. The CDR3 sequence is CASSTSGPGRTEAFF. The CDR3 DNA reads as TGTGCCAGCAGTACCTCGGGGCCCGGGAGGACTGAAGCTTTCTTT.

Concerning this clone itself: The junction shows a germline mismatch at one end, possibly a read error. The chain uses TRBV7-3 and TRBJ2-3, with 9 bases aligning to TRBD1. This CDR3 spans 15 amino acids. In germline, CDR1 is SGHTA, CDR2 FQGTGA. CDR3 in amino acids: CASSLTGGASDTQYF. The DNA for the CDR3 is TGTGCCAGCAGCCTAACAGGGGGCGCTTCAGATACGCAGTATTTT.

This clone was recorded once. The chain uses TRBV7-9 and TRBJ1-6; D ambiguous. The germline CDR1 and CDR2 sequences are SEHNR and FQNEAQ (reference sequence). This CDR3 has 13 residues. The V gene lost 5 bases and the J gene lost 5 bases, with 7 bases spanning the gap. The CDR3 DNA follows: TGTGCCAGCAGCCCGACTCATAATTCACCCCTCCACTTT. Translating gives CASSPTHNSPLHF.

The rearrangement uses TRBV5-5 and TRBJ1-3; 9 nucleotides match TRBD1. The CDR3 has 16 residues. Trimming removed 2 bases from V and 0 bases from J; junction bases left unmatched: 3. Germline V gives CDR1 SGHKS, CDR2 YYEKEE (reference sequence). CDR3 protein: CASSFLTGGSGNTIYF. The CDR3 region has the DNA TGTGCCAGCAGCTTCCTGACAGGGGGCTCTGGAAACACCATATATTTT.

CDR3 nucleotides: TGTGCCAGCAGTGAATGGTCAGCAACTAATGAAAAACTGTTTTTT. It encodes CASSEWSATNEKLFF. V gene TRBV25-1 combines with J gene TRBJ1-4, with D unclear. This CDR3 contains 15 residues. CDR1 and CDR2 (germline): MGHDK, SYGVNS. With 1 base removed from V and 0 bases from J, the gap between germline ends came to 6 bases. Looking up the rest from reference TRBV25-1 and TRBJ1-4 gives the full variable domain: EADIYQTPRYLVIGTGKKITLECSQTMGHDKMYWYQQDPGMELHLIHYSYGVNSTEKGDLSSESTVSRIRTEHFPLTLESARPSHTSQYLCASSEWSATNEKLFFGSGTQLSVL.

The V and J genes are TRBV4-2 and TRBJ2-2; 7 nucleotides line up with TRBD2. The CDR3 length is 18 residues. Trimming took 0 bases from V and 2 from J; bases not matched to a gene: 9. The V gene's germline CDR1 is LGHNA and CDR2 YNFKEQ. In nucleotides, the CDR3 is TGTGCCAGCAGCCAAGATGACGGGCTAGCGGATAACACCGGGGAGCTGTTTTTT. Its protein product is CASSQDDGLADNTGELFF.

The genes are TRBV28 and TRBJ2-5; TRBD1 might be the D (7 bases). The CDR3 contains 14 residues. The V gene lost 7 bases and the J gene lost 4 bases, with 16 bases spanning the gap. Germline V lookup: CDR1 MDHEN, CDR2 SYDVKM. The chain's CDR3 is CASTDRVGGETQYF. CDR3 in DNA: TGTGCCAGCACCGACAGGGTCGGGGGAGAGACCCAGTACTTC.